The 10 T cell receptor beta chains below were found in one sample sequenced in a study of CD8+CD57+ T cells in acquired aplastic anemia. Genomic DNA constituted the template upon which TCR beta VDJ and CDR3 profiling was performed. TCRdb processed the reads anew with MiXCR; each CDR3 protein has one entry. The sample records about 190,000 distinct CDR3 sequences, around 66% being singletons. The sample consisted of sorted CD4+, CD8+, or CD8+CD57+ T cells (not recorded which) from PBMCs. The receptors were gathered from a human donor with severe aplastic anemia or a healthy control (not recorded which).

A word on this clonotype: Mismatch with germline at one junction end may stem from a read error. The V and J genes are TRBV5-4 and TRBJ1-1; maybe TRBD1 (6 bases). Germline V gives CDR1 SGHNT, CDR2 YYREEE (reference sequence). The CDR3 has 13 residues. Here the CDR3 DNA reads TGCGCCAGCAGAAGGGGGACTGGGACTGAAGCTTTCTTT. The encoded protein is CASRRGTGTEAFF.

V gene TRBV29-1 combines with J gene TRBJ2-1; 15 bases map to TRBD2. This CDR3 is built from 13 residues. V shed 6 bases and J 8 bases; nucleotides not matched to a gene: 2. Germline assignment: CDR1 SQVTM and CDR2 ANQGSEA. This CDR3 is CSVGTSGRYEQFF. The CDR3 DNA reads TGCAGCGTCGGGACTAGCGGGAGGTATGAGCAGTTCTTC.

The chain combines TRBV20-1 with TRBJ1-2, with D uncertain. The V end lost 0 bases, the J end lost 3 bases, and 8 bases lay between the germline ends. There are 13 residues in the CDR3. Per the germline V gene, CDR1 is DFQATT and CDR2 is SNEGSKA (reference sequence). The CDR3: CSARDPLHYGYTF. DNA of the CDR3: TGCAGTGCTAGAGATCCACTTCACTATGGCTACACCTTC.

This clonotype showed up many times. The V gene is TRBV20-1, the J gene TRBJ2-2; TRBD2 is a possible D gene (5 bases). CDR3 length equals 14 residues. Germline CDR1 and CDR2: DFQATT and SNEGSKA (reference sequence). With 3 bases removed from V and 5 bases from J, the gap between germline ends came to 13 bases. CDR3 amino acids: CSARDGIGTGELFF. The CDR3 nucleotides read TGCAGTGCTAGGGACGGGATAGGGACCGGGGAGCTGTTTTTT.

CDR3 DNA: TGTGCCAGTAGTGATCAGGGCATCAGGGAGACCCAGTACTTC. This translates into CASSDQGIRETQYF. The rearrangement uses TRBV19 and TRBJ2-5, with a possible D match to TRBD1 (5 bases). Germline V gives CDR1 LNHDA, CDR2 SQIVND (reference sequence). The V and J ends lost 5 bases and 5 bases respectively, with 15 bases between them. The CDR3 runs to 14 residues.

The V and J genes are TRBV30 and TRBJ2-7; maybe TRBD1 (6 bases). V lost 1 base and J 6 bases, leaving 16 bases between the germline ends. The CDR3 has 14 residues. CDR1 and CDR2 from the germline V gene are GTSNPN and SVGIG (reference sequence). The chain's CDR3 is CAWSEGQSVREQYF. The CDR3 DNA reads TGTGCCTGGAGTGAAGGACAGAGTGTCCGCGAGCAGTACTTC.

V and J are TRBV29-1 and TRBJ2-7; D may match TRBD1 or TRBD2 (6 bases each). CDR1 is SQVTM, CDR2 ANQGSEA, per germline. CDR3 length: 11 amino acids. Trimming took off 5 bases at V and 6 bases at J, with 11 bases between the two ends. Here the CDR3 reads CSVKGGTEQYF. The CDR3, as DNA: TGCAGCGTTAAAGGGGGGACCGAGCAGTACTTC.

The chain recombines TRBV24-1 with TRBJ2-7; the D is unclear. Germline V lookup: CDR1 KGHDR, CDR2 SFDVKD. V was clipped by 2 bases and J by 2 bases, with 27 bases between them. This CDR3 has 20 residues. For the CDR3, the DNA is TGTGCCACCAGTGATTCCTCCCCGCGCTTCATTCGAGAAACCACCTACGAGCAGTACTTC. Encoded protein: CATSDSSPRFIRETTYEQYF.

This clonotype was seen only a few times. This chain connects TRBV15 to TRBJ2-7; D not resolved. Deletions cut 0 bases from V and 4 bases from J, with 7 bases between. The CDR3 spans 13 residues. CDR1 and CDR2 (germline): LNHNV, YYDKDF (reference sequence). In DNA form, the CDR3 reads TGTGCCACCAGCAGAGAGTACACGTACGAGCAGTACTTC. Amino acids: CATSREYTYEQYF.

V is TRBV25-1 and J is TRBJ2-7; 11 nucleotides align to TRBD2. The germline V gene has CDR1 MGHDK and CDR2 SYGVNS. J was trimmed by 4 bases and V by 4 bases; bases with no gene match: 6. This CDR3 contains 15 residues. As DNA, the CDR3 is TGTGCCAGCAGTGGATTGACTAGCGGGACATACGAGCAGTACTTC. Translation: CASSGLTSGTYEQYF.